This T cell receptor (beta chain) comes out of a study of T cell responses to AZD1222 COVID-19 vaccine. This clone has a single count. Looked up from germline, CDR1 is SGHNT and CDR2 is YYREEE (reference sequence). CDR3 length: 14 amino acids. J was trimmed by 0 bases and V by 4 bases; bases with no gene match: 2. Generated by immunoSEQ multiplex PCR, the TCRdb table keeps only in-frame clones and is missing some. The table lists approximately 130,000 clones, over 85% of them singletons. The chain joins TRBV5-4 to TRBJ1-1; 8 bases map to TRBD1. The TCR originated in an adult who received the AZD1222 COVID-19 vaccine. This sample comprised peripheral blood, obtained 28 days after the second AZD1222 dose. The CDR3, as DNA: TGTGCCAGCAGCCCAGGGGGCATGAACACTGAAGCTTTCTTT. Its protein product is CASSPGGMNTEAFF.